This note documents a single T cell receptor (beta chain) sequence. Its antigen is not yet known. No qualities accompany the bases; no much larger clone lies one base away. The CDR3 starts with the cysteine, ends with the phenylalanine, and has 13 residues. The CDR3 DNA has 39 bases and is translated from base 1. CDR1 and CDR2, per the germline V gene, are SQVTM and ANQGSEA. Unmatched junction bases come to 11, with V trimmed by 7 bases and J by 6 bases. This sample is part of a study of cytomegalovirus exposure and HLA in healthy donors (dated by TCRdb to the late 2010s). The study in broad terms: According to a later analysis, the roughly 120 validation repertoires were produced on the same platform as the roughly 700 repertoires of the first cohort. The study aimed to test whether signatures of past pathogen exposure could be identified by cataloging public T cell receptors. Along with the roughly 700-subject first cohort, a separate validation cohort of over a hundred different subjects was used. High-throughput TCR immunosequencing, statistical association of individual TCRs with disease status, and machine learning were combined to predict cytomegalovirus infection status. What the research found in general, with its limitations: In vitro tests confirmed that a few of the cytomegalovirus-associated TCR beta chains recognize cytomegalovirus antigens. According to the authors, the approach could potentially be generalized to other disease states and immunological phenotypes. Most TCR sequences were seen in very few donors, while some public TCRs were found in many individuals. In both the original and validation cohorts, the classifier was reported to diagnose cytomegalovirus status with high specificity and sensitivity. A later analysis lacked HLA typing for the validation cohort, so it scored co-occurrence in that cohort across all 130 or so repertoires. In a later analysis, TCRs clustered in the first cohort were found to also tend to co-occur in the approximately 110 validation repertoires, with about 93% of cluster scores above 0. A total of around 150 TCR beta chains were listed by the study as associated with cytomegalovirus.

The library was generated by the immunoSEQ multiplex PCR assay. The authors processed their data as follows. A statistical classification framework was built for diagnosing cytomegalovirus status from the catalog of TCR beta chain sequences. TCRdb mirrors the immuneACCESS table, restricted to in-frame sequences. Some clones are absent from its copies; in checked studies, under half trace to an unresolved V gene, and the reason for the others is unknown. V and J calls plus clone size are reproduced from that table; the DNA served to infer D and trimming. A total of 250,000 to 350,000 clones appear in this sample, nearly 90% of them only once. Around 0.96% of the sample is in the top ten clones. Donors formed part of the validation cohort, which comprised about 120 subjects and was distinct from the first cohort of under 750 subjects.

The receptor's source is a man under 40 in good health and CMV-seronegative. The chain was built from TRBV29-1 and TRBJ2-7, with 8 bases aligning to TRBD1. Sequencing was done on a sample of PBMCs. DNA sequence: TGCAGCGCCTATGGACAGGGCGGGCCCGAGCAGTACTTC. Its product reads: CSAYGQGGPEQYF.